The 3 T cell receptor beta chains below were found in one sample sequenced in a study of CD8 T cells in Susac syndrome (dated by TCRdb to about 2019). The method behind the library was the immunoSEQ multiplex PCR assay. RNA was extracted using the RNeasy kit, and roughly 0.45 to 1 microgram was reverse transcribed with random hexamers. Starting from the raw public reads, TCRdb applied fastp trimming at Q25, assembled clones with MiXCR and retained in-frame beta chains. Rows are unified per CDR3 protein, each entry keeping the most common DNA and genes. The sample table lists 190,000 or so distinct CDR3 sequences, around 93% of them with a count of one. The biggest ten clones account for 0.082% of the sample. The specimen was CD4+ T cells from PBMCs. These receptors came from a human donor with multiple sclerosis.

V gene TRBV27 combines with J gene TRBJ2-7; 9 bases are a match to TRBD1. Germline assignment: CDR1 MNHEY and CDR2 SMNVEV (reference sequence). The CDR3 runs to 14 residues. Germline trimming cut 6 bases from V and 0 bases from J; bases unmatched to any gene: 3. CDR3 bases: TGTGCCAGCAGAGGGACAGGGCGCTCCTACGAGCAGTACGTC. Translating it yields CASRGTGRSYEQYV.

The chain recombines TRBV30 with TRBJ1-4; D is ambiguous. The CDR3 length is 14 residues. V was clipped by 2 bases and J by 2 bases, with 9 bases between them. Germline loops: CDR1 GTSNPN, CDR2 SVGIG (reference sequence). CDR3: CAWSRGVTNEKLFF. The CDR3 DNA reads TGTGCCTGGAGTCGTGGGGTGACTAATGAAAAACTGTTTTTT.

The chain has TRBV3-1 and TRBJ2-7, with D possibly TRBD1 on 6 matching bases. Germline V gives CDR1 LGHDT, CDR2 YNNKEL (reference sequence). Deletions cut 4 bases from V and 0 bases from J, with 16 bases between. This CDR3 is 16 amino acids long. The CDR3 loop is CASSRGGPSSSYEQYF. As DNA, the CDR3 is TGTGCCAGCAGCCGTGGGGGCCCCTCGAGCTCCTACGAGCAGTACTTC.